The sequence of this T cell receptor beta chain was determined in a study of post-analysis software for immune sequencing data. Across the study: Progressive-relapsing, secondary progressive and relapsing-remitting multiple sclerosis were among the disease courses included.

Study results and caveats: Batch-mates among the samples co-clustered strongly by F measure. Elevated frequency relative to controls characterized four to six TRBV segments in patients, TRBV5-6, TRBV5-1 and TRBV20-1 among them. When compared against controls, multiple sclerosis patients showed significantly lower normalized Chao1 diversity.

V was shortened by 0 bases and J by 0 bases, with 6 bases between the two germline ends. Germline CDR1 is MNHNS and CDR2 is SASEGT. This CDR3 is 15 amino acids long. Researchers reported that TCR beta cDNA libraries carried unique molecular identifiers. TCRdb reanalysed the PCR reads using MiXCR and keeps one entry per CDR3 protein. The sample has about 770,000 distinct CDR3 sequences; just over 45% are singletons. In regard to this clonotype: Its specificity is unknown.

Sequencing input: blood. The V and J genes are TRBV6-1 and TRBJ2-1; no definite D call. This clonotype was obtained from a girl aged 5 to 17 with multiple sclerosis. CDR3 in DNA: TGTGCCAGCAGTGAAGCACGGTACTCCTACAATGAGCAGTTCTTC. This sequence encodes CASSEARYSYNEQFF.